The 13 T cell receptor beta chains reported below all come from one sample, sequenced in a study of post-analysis software for immune sequencing data. Their specific antigens are unknown. The library was made from cDNA and included unique molecular identifiers. Using its own MiXCR run on the PCR reads, TCRdb lists one record per CDR3 protein. The sample holds about 770,000 distinct CDR3 sequences, about half seen once. Whole-study results and caveats: TRBV segments more frequent in patients than in controls numbered about five and included TRBV5-6, TRBV5-1 and TRBV20-1.

The sample comprised blood. All receptors derive from a girl between 5 and 17 years old with multiple sclerosis.

The chain links TRBV7-2 to TRBJ2-7; 7 bases align to TRBD2. CDR1 is SGHTA and CDR2 is FQGNSA in the germline V gene. V was clipped by 0 bases and J by 4 bases; unmatched bases: 6. The CDR3 has 15 amino acids. CDR3 sequence reads: CASSLAGGSCYEQYF. DNA for the CDR3: TGTGCCAGCAGCTTAGCGGGCGGGAGCTGTTACGAGCAGTACTTC.

The V call is TRBV6-6, the J call TRBJ2-3; D may be TRBD1 (5 bases). V dropped 6 bases and J dropped 1 base, with 8 bases sitting between them. CDR3 size: 13 residues. Germline-derived CDR1 and CDR2 are MNHNY and SVGAGI (reference sequence). The CDR3 loop reads CASSEGGTDTQYF. CDR3 nucleotide sequence: TGTGCCAGCAGCGAAGGGGGCACAGATACGCAGTATTTT.

The chain recombines TRBV11-1 with TRBJ2-1; D call uncertain. The V end lost 1 base, the J end lost 7 bases, and 8 bases lay between the germline ends. Germline V gene sequence: CDR1 SGHAT, CDR2 FQDESV (reference sequence). The CDR3 sequence is 13 residues long. The CDR3 loop is CASSLVLKNEQFF. CDR3 nucleotides: TGTGCCAGCAGCTTAGTACTAAAGAATGAGCAGTTCTTC.

The chain combines TRBV7-9 with TRBJ2-5; the D gene is possibly TRBD2 (6 bases). Trimming stripped 0 bases from V and 2 bases from J, with 10 bases between. The CDR3 loop spans 15 amino acids. CDR1 and CDR2 (germline): SEHNR, FQNEAQ (reference sequence). This chain's CDR3 is CASSLASGTQETQYF. CDR3 nucleotide sequence: TGTGCCAGCAGCTTAGCTAGCGGAACTCAAGAGACCCAGTACTTC.

In this sample, this clonotype turned up a few times. V and J are TRBV28 and TRBJ2-5, with D possibly TRBD2 on 6 matching bases. The V gene lost 3 bases and the J gene lost 4 bases, with 12 bases spanning the gap. This CDR3 spans 14 amino acids. Germline loops: CDR1 MDHEN, CDR2 SYDVKM. CDR3 DNA: TGTGCCAGCAGTTTTTTGGGTAGCGGAGAGACCCAGTACTTC. Translation: CASSFLGSGETQYF.

J is TRBJ2-7 and V is TRBV28; D gene ambiguous. The CDR3 has 14 residues. Trimming pared 5 bases from V and 0 bases from J, leaving 11 bases between. In germline, CDR1 is MDHEN, CDR2 SYDVKM. The CDR3, as DNA: TGTGCCAGCAGTGCCATTACGGGCTCCTACGAGCAGTACTTC. Translated, it gives CASSAITGSYEQYF. The whole variable domain, filled in from reference TRBV28 and TRBJ2-7, reads DVKVTQSSRYLVKRTGEKVFLECVQDMDHENMFWYRQDPGLGLRLIYFSYDVKMKEKGDIPEGYSVSREKKERFSLILESASTNQTSMYLCASSAITGSYEQYFGPGTRLTVT.

This clonotype occurred a few times. The chain recombines TRBV6-5 with TRBJ2-5; 8 positions agree with TRBD2. The CDR3 extends over 16 amino acids. V shed 2 bases, J shed 5 bases, and the junction held 10 bases outside the gene matches. The germline V gene encodes CDR1 MNHEY and CDR2 SVGAGI. The CDR3 DNA is TGTGCCAGCAGTTACGCCCAACTAGCGGCTTGGGAGACCCAGTACTTC. Protein sequence: CASSYAQLAAWETQYF.

This clonotype was picked up a small number of times. This sequence joins TRBV6-5 and TRBJ2-1, with D perhaps assigned TRBD1 or TRBD2 (5 bases each). The V gene's germline CDR1 is MNHEY and CDR2 SVGAGI. The V end was cut by 6 bases, the J end by 6 bases, with 15 bases between. This CDR3 has 14 amino acids. The CDR3 region has the DNA TGTGCCAGCAGCCACCAGGGACCTCTCAATGAGCAGTTCTTC. Protein sequence: CASSHQGPLNEQFF.

This clonotype was counted between two and nine times. The chain is built from TRBV4-3 and TRBJ1-5; 7 bases match TRBD1. Germline lookup yields CDR1 LGHNA and CDR2 YSLEER. The CDR3 length is 15 residues. V was clipped by 3 bases and J by 0 bases; unmatched bases: 2. CDR3 DNA: TGCGCCAGCAGCCAGACAGGGACTAGCAATCAGCCCCAGCATTTT. Translating it yields CASSQTGTSNQPQHF.

The chain recombines TRBV12-3 or TRBV12-4 with TRBJ2-5; no reliable D call. The J call is uncertain, as TRBJ2-7 better fits the DNA end. The CDR3 covers 11 residues. The CDR3 coding sequence is TGTGCCAGCAGTTTTAAGTCCGAGCAGTACTTC. It is translated as CASSFKSEQYF.

Of note for this clonotype: At one end, the junction sequence differs from germline, possibly due to a read error. The chain has TRBV7-9 and TRBJ2-3; unclear D gene. The CDR3 has 11 residues. Germline loops: CDR1 SEHNR, CDR2 FQNEAQ (reference sequence). In DNA form, the CDR3 reads TGTGCCGGCAGCTTAGGGGATACGCAGTATTTT. The encoded protein is CAGSLGDTQYF.

This clonotype was observed a handful of times. V gene TRBV27 combines with J gene TRBJ1-1; 7 bases align to TRBD1. The junction had 4 bases not matched to a gene; V was cut back by 2 bases and J by 4 bases. Germline V gene lookup returns CDR1 MNHEY and CDR2 SMNVEV (reference sequence). There are 14 residues in the CDR3. This CDR3 is CASSLPGQITEAFF. The CDR3 nucleotides are TGTGCCAGCAGTTTACCGGGACAGATCACTGAAGCTTTCTTT.

V gene TRBV5-6 combines with J gene TRBJ2-1; 9 positions match TRBD1. The germline V gene encodes CDR1 SGHDT and CDR2 YYEEEE. This CDR3 comprises 14 residues. V trimming: 0 bases; J trimming: 10 bases; junction bases outside the gene matches: 5. The CDR3 region is CASSLGTGVAEQFF. CDR3 in DNA: TGTGCCAGCAGCTTGGGGACAGGGGTTGCAGAGCAGTTCTTC. The whole variable domain, filled in from reference TRBV5-6 and TRBJ2-1, reads DAGVTQSPTHLIKTRGQQVTLRCSPKSGHDTVSWYQQALGQGPQFIFQYYEEEERQRGNFPDRFSGHQFPNYSSELNVNALLLGDSALYLCASSLGTGVAEQFFGPGTRLTVL.